This TCR beta chain comes out of a study of control samples from healthy donors and cancer patients. Repertoires were generated with immunoSEQ multiplex PCR, while TCRdb's copy carries only in-frame clones and drops some. The sample includes some 20,000 clones, more than 75% seen only once; the top ten take around 9%. The CDR3 sequence is 15 residues long. Trimming left V 5 bases short and J 0 bases short, with 12 bases between. Germline CDR1 and CDR2: SGHRS and YFSETQ. The chain combines TRBV5-1 with TRBJ2-1, with D perhaps matching TRBD1 or TRBD2 (5 bases each). The TCR sequence derives from a woman aged 55-70 years with head and neck cancer. The material sequenced was PBMCs. Here the CDR3 DNA reads TGCGCCAGCAGGGCCAGGGAGAGCTCCTACAATGAGCAGTTCTTC. Translating gives CASRARESSYNEQFF.